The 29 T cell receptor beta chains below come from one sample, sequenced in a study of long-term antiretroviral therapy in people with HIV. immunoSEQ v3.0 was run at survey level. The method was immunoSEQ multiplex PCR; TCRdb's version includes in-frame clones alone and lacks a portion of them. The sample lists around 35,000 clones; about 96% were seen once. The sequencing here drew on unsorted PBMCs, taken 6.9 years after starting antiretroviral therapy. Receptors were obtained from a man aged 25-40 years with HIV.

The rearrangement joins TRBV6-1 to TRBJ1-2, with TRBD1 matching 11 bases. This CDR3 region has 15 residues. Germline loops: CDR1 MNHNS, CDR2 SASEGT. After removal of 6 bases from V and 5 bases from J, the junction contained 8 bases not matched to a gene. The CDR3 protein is CASSSLDRGPYGYTF. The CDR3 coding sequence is TGTGCCAGCAGCTCCCTGGACAGGGGGCCGTATGGCTACACCTTC.

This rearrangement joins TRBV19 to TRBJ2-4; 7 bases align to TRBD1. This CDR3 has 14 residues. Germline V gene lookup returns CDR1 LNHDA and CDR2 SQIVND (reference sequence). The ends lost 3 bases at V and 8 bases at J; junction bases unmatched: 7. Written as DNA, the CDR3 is TGTGCCAGTAGTATCGGAGACAGGGCGGACATTCAGTACTTC. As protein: CASSIGDRADIQYF. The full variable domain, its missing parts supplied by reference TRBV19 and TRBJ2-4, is DGGITQSPKYLFRKEGQNVTLSCEQNLNHDAMYWYRQDPGQGLRLIYYSQIVNDFQKGDIAEGYSVSREKKESFPLTVTSAQKNPTAFYLCASSIGDRADIQYFGAGTRLSVL.

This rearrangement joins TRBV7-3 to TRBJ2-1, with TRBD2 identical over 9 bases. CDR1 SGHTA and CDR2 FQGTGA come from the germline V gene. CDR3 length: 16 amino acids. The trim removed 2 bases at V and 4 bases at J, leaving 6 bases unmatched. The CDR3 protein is CASSLAAGGHYNEQFF. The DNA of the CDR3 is TGTGCCAGCAGCTTAGCGGCGGGAGGGCATTACAATGAGCAGTTCTTC.

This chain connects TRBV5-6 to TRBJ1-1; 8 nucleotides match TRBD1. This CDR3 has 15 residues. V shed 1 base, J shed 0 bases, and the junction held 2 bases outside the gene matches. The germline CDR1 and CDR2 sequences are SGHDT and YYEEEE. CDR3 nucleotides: TGTGCCAGCAGCTTGCTGGACAGGGTGAACACTGAAGCTTTCTTT. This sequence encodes CASSLLDRVNTEAFF.

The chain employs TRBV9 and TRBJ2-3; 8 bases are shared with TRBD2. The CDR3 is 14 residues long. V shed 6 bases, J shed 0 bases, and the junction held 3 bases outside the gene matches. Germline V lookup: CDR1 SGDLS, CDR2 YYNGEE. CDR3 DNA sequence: TGTGCCAGCACCGGGGGGGGGAGCACAGATACGCAGTATTTT. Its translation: CASTGGGSTDTQYF.

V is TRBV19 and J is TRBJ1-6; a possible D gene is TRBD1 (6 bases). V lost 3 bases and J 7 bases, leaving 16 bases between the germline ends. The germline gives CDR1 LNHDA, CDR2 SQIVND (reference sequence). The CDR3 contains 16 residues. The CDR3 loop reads CASSIRARDINSPLHF. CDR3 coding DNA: TGTGCCAGTAGTATTAGAGCAAGGGACATCAATTCACCCCTCCACTTT.

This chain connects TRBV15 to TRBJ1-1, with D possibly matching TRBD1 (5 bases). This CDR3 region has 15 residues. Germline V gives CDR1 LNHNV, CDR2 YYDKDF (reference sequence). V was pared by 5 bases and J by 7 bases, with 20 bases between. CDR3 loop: CATSGGEDPTFEAFF. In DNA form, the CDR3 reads TGTGCCACCAGCGGGGGGGAGGACCCAACCTTTGAAGCTTTCTTT.

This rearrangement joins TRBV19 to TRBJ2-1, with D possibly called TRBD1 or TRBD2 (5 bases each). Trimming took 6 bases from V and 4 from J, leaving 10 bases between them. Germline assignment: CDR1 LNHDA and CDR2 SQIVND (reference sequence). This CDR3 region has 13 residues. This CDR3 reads CASRGVDYNEQFF. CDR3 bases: TGTGCCAGTAGGGGGGTGGATTACAATGAGCAGTTCTTC.

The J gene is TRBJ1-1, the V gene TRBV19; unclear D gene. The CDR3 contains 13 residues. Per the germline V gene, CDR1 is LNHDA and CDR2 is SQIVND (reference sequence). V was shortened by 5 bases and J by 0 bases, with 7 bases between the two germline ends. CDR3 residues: CASSSLLNTEAFF. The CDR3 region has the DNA TGTGCCAGTAGTTCACTCTTGAACACTGAAGCTTTCTTT. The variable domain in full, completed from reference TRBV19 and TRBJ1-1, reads DGGITQSPKYLFRKEGQNVTLSCEQNLNHDAMYWYRQDPGQGLRLIYYSQIVNDFQKGDIAEGYSVSREKKESFPLTVTSAQKNPTAFYLCASSSLLNTEAFFGQGTRLTVV.

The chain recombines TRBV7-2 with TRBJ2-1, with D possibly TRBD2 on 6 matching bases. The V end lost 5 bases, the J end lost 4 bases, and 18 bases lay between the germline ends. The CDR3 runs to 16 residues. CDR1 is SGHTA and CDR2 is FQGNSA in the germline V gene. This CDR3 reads CASSVTSIPPYNEQFF. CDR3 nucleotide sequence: TGTGCCAGCAGCGTCACTAGCATTCCACCATACAATGAGCAGTTCTTC.

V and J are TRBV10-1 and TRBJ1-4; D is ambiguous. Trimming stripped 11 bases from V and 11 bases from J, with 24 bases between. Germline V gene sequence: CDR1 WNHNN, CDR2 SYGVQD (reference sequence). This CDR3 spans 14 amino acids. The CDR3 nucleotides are TGCGCCGCCCCTAAAGCTTCCCCACCGTGGAAACTGTTTTTT. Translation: CAAPKASPPWKLFF.

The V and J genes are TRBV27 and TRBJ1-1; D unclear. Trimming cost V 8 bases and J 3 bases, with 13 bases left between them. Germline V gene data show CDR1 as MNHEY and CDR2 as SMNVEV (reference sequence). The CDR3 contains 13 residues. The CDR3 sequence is CASSRREDTEAFF. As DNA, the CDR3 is TGTGCCAGCTCCAGACGGGAGGACACTGAAGCTTTCTTT.

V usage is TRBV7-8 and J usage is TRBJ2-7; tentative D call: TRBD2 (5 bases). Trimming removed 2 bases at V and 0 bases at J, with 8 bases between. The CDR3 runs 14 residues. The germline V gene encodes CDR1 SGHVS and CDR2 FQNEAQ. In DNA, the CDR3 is TGTGCCAGCAGCTTAACGGGGAGCTCCTACGAGCAGTACTTC. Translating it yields CASSLTGSSYEQYF.

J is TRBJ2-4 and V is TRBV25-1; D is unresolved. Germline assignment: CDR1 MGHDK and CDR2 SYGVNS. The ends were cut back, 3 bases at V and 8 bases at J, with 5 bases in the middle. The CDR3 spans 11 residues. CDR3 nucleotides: TGTGCCAGCAGTGAGTTAGACATTCAGTACTTC. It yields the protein CASSELDIQYF.

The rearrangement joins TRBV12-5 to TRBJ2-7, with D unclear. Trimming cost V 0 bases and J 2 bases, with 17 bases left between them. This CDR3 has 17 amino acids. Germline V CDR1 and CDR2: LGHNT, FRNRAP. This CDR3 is CASGLVLQRRSTYEQYF. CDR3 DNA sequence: TGTGCTAGTGGTTTGGTTCTACAAAGACGATCCACCTACGAGCAGTACTTC.

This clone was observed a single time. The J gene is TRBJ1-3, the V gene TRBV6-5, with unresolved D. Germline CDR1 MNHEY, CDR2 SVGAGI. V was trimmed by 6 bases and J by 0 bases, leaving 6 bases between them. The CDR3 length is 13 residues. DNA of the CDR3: TGTGCCAGCAGAGTCAGCTCTGGAAACACCATATATTTT. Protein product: CASRVSSGNTIYF.

CDR3 in amino acids: CASSYQTGEANEKLFF. Written as DNA, the CDR3 is TGTGCCAGCAGTTACCAGACAGGGGAGGCTAATGAAAAACTGTTTTTT. The rearrangement links TRBV6-6 to TRBJ1-4, with TRBD1 identical over 8 bases. The CDR3 is made up of 16 amino acids. Germline CDR1 reads MNHNY; CDR2 reads SVGAGI (reference sequence). V gave up 2 bases and J gave up 3 bases; unmatched junction bases: 5.

Here the CDR3 reads CASTPAGAGNIQYF. CDR3 DNA: TGTGCCAGCACACCGGCGGGTGCGGGGAACATTCAGTACTTC. V usage is TRBV11-2 and J usage is TRBJ2-4, with TRBD2 as a possible D gene (6 bases). The germline CDR1 and CDR2 sequences are SGHAT and FQNNGV. V lost 7 bases, J lost 7 bases, and 17 bases lay in between. This CDR3 has 14 residues.

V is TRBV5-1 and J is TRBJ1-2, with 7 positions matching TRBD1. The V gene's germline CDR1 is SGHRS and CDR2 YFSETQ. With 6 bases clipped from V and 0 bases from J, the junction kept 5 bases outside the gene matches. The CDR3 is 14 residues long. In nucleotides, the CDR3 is TGCGCCAGCACCACAGGGGAATCTAACTATGGCTACACCTTC. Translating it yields CASTTGESNYGYTF.

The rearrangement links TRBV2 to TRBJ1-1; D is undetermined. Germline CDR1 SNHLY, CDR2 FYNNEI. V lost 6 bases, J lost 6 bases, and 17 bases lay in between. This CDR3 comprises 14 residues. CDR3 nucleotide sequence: TGTGCCAGCAGCGGCGGCCGGGGATTTGCTGAAGCTTTCTTT. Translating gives CASSGGRGFAEAFF. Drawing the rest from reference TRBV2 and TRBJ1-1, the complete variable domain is EPEVTQTPSHQVTQMGQEVILRCVPISNHLYFYWYRQILGQKVEFLVSFYNNEISEKSEIFDDQFSVERPDGSNFTLKIRSTKLEDSAMYFCASSGGRGFAEAFFGQGTRLTVV.

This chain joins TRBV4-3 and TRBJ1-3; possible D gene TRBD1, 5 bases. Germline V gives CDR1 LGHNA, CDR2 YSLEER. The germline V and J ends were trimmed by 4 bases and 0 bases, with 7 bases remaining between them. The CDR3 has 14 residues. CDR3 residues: CASSPGSSGNTIYF. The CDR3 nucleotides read TGCGCCAGCAGCCCAGGGAGCTCTGGAAACACCATATATTTT.

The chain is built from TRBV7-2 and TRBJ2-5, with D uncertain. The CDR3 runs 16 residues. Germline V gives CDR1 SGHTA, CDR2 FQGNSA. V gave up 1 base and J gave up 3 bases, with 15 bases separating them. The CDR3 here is CASSLVVGSPKETQYF. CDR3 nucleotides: TGTGCCAGCAGCTTAGTCGTTGGCAGCCCGAAAGAGACCCAGTACTTC.

Written as DNA, the CDR3 is TGCAGCGTTGACGGATCGGGGTACGAGCAGTACTTC. Translating it yields CSVDGSGYEQYF. The chain combines TRBV29-1 with TRBJ2-7; D may be TRBD2 (5 bases). CDR1 and CDR2 (germline): SQVTM, ANQGSEA. This CDR3 has 12 residues. V lost 3 bases and J lost 4, with 10 bases in between.

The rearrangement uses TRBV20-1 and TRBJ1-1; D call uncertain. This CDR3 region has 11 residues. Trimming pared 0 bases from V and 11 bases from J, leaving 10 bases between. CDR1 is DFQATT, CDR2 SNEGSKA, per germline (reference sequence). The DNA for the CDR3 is TGCAGTGCTAGAGATGACGCCGTGGCTTTCTTT. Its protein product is CSARDDAVAFF.

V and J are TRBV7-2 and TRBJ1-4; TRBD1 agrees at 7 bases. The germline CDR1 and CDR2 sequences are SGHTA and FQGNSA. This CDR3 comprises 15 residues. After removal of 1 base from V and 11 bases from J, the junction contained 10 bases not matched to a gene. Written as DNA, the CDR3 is TGTGCCAGCAGCTTAGGGACAGGCCCCTTCGTGAAACTGTTTTTT. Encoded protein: CASSLGTGPFVKLFF.

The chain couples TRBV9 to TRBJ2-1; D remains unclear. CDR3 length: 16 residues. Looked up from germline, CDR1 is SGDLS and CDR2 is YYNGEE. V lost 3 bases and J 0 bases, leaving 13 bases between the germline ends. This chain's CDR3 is CASSETPKTSYNEQFF. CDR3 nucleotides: TGTGCCAGCAGCGAGACACCCAAAACCTCCTACAATGAGCAGTTCTTC.

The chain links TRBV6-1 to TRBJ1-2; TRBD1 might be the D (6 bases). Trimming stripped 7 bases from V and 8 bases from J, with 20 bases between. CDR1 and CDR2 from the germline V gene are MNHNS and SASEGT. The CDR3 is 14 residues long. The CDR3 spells CASNRGGASYGYTF. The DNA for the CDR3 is TGTGCCAGCAACCGGGGGGGGGCGAGCTACGGCTACACCTTC.

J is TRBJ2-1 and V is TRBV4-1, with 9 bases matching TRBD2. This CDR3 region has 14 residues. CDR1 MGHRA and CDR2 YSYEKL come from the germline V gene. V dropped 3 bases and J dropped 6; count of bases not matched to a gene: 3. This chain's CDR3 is CASSQRAGGNEQFF. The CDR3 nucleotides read TGCGCCAGCAGCCAGAGAGCGGGAGGCAATGAGCAGTTCTTC.

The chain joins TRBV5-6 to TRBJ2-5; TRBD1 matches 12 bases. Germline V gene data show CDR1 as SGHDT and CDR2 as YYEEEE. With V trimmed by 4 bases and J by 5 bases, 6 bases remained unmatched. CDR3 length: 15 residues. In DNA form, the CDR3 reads TGTGCCAGCAGCGTGGGACAGGGGGCCGGGGAGACCCAGTACTTC. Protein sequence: CASSVGQGAGETQYF. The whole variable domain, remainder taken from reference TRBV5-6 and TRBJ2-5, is DAGVTQSPTHLIKTRGQQVTLRCSPKSGHDTVSWYQQALGQGPQFIFQYYEEEERQRGNFPDRFSGHQFPNYSSELNVNALLLGDSALYLCASSVGQGAGETQYFGPGTRLLVL.